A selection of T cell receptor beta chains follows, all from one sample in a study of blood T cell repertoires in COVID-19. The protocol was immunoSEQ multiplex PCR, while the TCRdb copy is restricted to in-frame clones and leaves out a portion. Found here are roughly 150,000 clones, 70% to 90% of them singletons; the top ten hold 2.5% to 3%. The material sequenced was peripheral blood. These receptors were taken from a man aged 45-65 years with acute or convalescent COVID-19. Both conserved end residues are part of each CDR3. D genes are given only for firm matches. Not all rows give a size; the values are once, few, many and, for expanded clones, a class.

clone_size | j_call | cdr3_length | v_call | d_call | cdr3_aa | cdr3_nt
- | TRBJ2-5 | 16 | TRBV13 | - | CASSLRDRGTQETQYF | TGTGCCAGCAGCTTACGTGATCGGGGGACCCAAGAGACCCAGTACTTC
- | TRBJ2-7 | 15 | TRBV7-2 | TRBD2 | CASSLMPGGGYEQYF | TGTGCCAGCAGCTTAATGCCTGGGGGGGGTTACGAGCAGTACTTC
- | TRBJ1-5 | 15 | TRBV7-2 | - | CASSLDRVKGQPQHF | TGTGCCAGCAGCTTAGACAGGGTCAAGGGACAGCCCCAGCATTTT
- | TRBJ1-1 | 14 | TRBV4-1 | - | CASSPDSWGTEAFF | TGCGCCAGCAGCCCGGACTCTTGGGGCACTGAAGCTTTCTTT
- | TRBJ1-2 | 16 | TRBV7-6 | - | CASSTFRLGEGYGYTF | TGTGCCAGCAGCACCTTTCGTTTGGGGGAGGGCTATGGCTACACCTTC
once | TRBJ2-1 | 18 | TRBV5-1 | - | CASSLDEVTGSLYNEQFF | TGCGCCAGCAGCTTGGATGAGGTAACGGGATCACTCTACAATGAGCAGTTCTTC
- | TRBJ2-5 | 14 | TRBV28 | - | CASIKGRTGETQYF | TGTGCCAGCATCAAAGGACGGACGGGGGAGACCCAGTACTTC
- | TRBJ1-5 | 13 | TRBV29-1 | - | CSVSGHLNQPQHF | TGCAGCGTTTCGGGACACCTCAATCAGCCCCAGCATTTT
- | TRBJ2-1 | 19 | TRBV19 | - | CASSVAGTWTTKLNNEQFF | TGTGCCAGTAGTGTCGCCGGGACATGGACCACCAAATTAAACAATGAGCAGTTCTTC
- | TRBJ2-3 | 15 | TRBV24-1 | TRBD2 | CATSTSTSGTDTQYF | TGTGCCACCAGTACCTCGACTAGCGGAACAGATACGCAGTATTTT
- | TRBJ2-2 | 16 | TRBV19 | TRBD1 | CASSRGQGANTGELFF | TGTGCCAGTAGCCGGGGACAGGGGGCTAACACCGGGGAGCTGTTTTTT
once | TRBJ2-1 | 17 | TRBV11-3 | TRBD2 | CASSPQGRGRDYNEQFF | TGTGCCAGCAGCCCCCAGGGGCGCGGGAGGGATTACAATGAGCAGTTCTTC
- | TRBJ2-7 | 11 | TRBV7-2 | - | CASSFRYEQYF | TGTGCCAGCAGCTTCCGCTACGAGCAGTACTTC
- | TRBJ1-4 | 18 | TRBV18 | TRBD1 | CASSPSSRDRATNEKLFF | TGTGCCAGCTCACCGTCGTCCCGGGACAGGGCAACTAATGAAAAACTGTTTTTT
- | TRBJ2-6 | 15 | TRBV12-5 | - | CASGPPGSGANVLTF | TGTGCTAGTGGCCCCCCAGGGTCCGGGGCCAACGTCCTGACTTTC
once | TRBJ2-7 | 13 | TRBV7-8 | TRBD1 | CASSGRDRGEQYF | TGTGCCAGCAGCGGGAGGGACAGGGGCGAGCAGTACTTC
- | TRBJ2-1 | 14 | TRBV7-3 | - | CASSPKSDLVEQFF | TGTGCCAGCAGCCCGAAATCGGACTTGGTTGAGCAGTTCTTC
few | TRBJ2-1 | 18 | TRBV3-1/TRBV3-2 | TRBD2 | CASSRRLAGDLGNNEQFF | TGTGCCAGCAGCCGTCGACTAGCGGGGGATTTAGGAAACAATGAGCAGTTCTTC
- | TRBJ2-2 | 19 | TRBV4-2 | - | CASSQEHGWGGEIARELFF | TGTGCCAGCAGCCAAGAACATGGTTGGGGGGGCGAGATAGCCCGGGAGCTGTTTTTT
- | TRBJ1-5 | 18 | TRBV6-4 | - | CASSDPDPFRGPCQPQHF | TGTGCCAGCAGTGACCCCGACCCGTTTCGCGGCCCGTGCCAGCCCCAGCATTTT